These T cell receptor beta chains were read from a single sample in a study of beta chain features in type 1 diabetes. Assay used: immunoSEQ multiplex PCR; TCRdb lists only in-frame clones, some missing. Among some 240,000 clones listed, around 15% were seen once. The sequencing input was naive CD4+ T cells from blood. These TCRs come from a man aged 30-40 years with type 1 diabetes. CDR3s leave out the opening cysteine and the closing phenylalanine or tryptophan. A D gene is named only where the DNA matches it firmly.

d_call j_call cdr3_length v_call cdr3_aa
- TRBJ2-2 14 TRBV25-1 ASSGGLAAFTGELF
TRBD1 TRBJ2-7 12 TRBV30 AWSIDRGPLEQY
- TRBJ2-7 9 TRBV7-2 ASSLQYEQY
TRBD2 TRBJ2-1 14 TRBV5-4 ASSRDGLAAYNEQF
TRBD1 TRBJ1-4 12 TRBV25-1 ASRDRATNEKLF
- TRBJ1-2 11 TRBV25-1 ASSEQGSYGYT
- TRBJ1-2 13 TRBV7-9 ASSSSGAGNYGYT
- TRBJ1-1 10 TRBV30 AWRRGNTEAF
- TRBJ2-3 12 TRBV4-3 ASSQDVITDTQY
- TRBJ2-7 13 TRBV7-3 ASSPPSNGKHEQY
- TRBJ2-7 11 TRBV19 ASRPRRSYEQY
TRBD1 TRBJ1-2 10 TRBV29-1 SVGQGAAGYT
- TRBJ2-2 13 TRBV7-9 ASSKPLGGTGELF
- TRBJ1-1 7 TRBV29-1 SAVPEAF
- TRBJ2-3 11 TRBV27 ASSFRGADTQY
- TRBJ1-2 12 TRBV23-1 ASSQSGAGNGYT
- TRBJ2-7 9 TRBV30 AWSQGYEQY
TRBD2 TRBJ2-5 15 TRBV9 ASSVGASGVLQETQY
- TRBJ2-5 12 TRBV27 ASSLGRGQETQY
TRBD1 TRBJ1-4 12 TRBV29-1 SVRKTGGVEKLF
TRBD2 TRBJ2-3 15 TRBV30 AWSAGLARTTTDTQY
- TRBJ2-1 13 TRBV9 ASSVGSTVYNEQF